These 10 T cell receptor beta chains were all obtained from the same sample, sequenced in a study of cytomegalovirus exposure and HLA in healthy donors. With 60 Vbeta and 13 Jbeta primers, the PCR was carried out. Data came from immunoSEQ multiplex PCR; TCRdb stores just in-frame clones and leaves some out. The sample consists of more than 150,000 clones, approximately 84% of them appearing once. Sequences were obtained from PBMCs. The receptors come from a boy aged 2 to 9 in good health and CMV-seronegative.

V is TRBV9 and J is TRBJ1-4; D gene ambiguous. The V end lost 4 bases, the J end lost 6 bases, and 10 bases lay between the germline ends. The CDR3 totals 13 residues. CDR1 and CDR2 from the germline V gene are SGDLS and YYNGEE. The CDR3 here is CASSSGLDEKLFF. CDR3 in DNA: TGTGCCAGCAGCTCTGGACTAGATGAAAAACTGTTTTTT. Complete variable domain (other parts from reference TRBV9 and TRBJ1-4): DSGVTQTPKHLITATGQRVTLRCSPRSGDLSVYWYQQSLDQGLQFLIQYYNGEERAKGNILERFSAQQFPDLHSELNLSSLELGDSALYFCASSSGLDEKLFFGSGTQLSVL.

This sequence joins TRBV5-6 and TRBJ2-5; the D gene is possibly TRBD1 (7 bases). The tail of the sequence fits TRBJ2-7 better, so the J call may be wrong. The V gene's germline CDR1 is SGHDT and CDR2 YYEEEE. This CDR3 is 15 amino acids long. The CDR3 nucleotides are TGTGCCAGCAGCTTGGCCGCGGGACAGAACTACGAGCAGTACTTC. Residues: CASSLAAGQNYEQYF.

This chain connects TRBV29-1 to TRBJ2-5; 7 bases line up with TRBD1. The J call could be wrong; TRBJ2-7 is a better fit for the DNA end. The CDR3 has 16 residues. Germline V gene sequence: CDR1 SQVTM, CDR2 ANQGSEA. CDR3 DNA sequence: TGCAGCGTTGGCACCCCAGGGACAGTCTCCTCCTACGAGCAGTACTTC. Its protein is CSVGTPGTVSSYEQYF.

This rearrangement joins TRBV27 to TRBJ2-1; 7 bases agree with TRBD1. This CDR3 contains 13 residues. Looked up from germline, CDR1 is MNHEY and CDR2 is SMNVEV (reference sequence). The V and J ends lost 5 bases and 14 bases, in that order; junction bases with no gene match: 12. The CDR3 reads CASSPPDRDKKFF. CDR3 nucleotides: TGTGCCAGCAGTCCACCCGACAGGGATAAAAAGTTCTTC.

This clone was observed once. This chain uses TRBV4-2 with TRBJ2-5, with 7 nucleotides matching TRBD2. The J call is uncertain, as TRBJ2-7 better fits the DNA end. CDR1 is LGHNA, CDR2 YNFKEQ, per germline. This CDR3 spans 15 amino acids. The CDR3 sequence is CASSQTSESSYEQYF. The CDR3 DNA reads as TGTGCCAGCAGCCAAACTAGCGAAAGCTCCTACGAGCAGTACTTC.

This rearrangement joins TRBV18 to TRBJ2-1; 7 positions match TRBD1. Germline V lookup: CDR1 KGHSH, CDR2 LQKENI. The CDR3 length is 16 residues. Germline trimming cut 0 bases from V and 6 bases from J; bases unmatched to any gene: 8. CDR3 nucleotide sequence: TGTGCCAGCTCACCACCGGAGGACAAGGGGGCCAATGAGCAGTTCTTC. Translated, it gives CASSPPEDKGANEQFF.

The chain recombines TRBV15 with TRBJ2-7; D unclear. This CDR3 has 13 amino acids. The germline CDR1 and CDR2 sequences are LNHNV and YYDKDF (reference sequence). Trimming shortened V by 6 bases and J by 3 bases, and 12 bases separated the two germline ends. The CDR3 DNA sequence: TGTGCCACCAGTGTCCGGTTCGGCTACGAGCAGTACTTC. It translates to CATSVRFGYEQYF. Supplemented by reference TRBV15 and TRBJ2-7, the full variable domain reads DAMVIQNPRYQVTQFGKPVTLSCSQTLNHNVMYWYQQKSSQAPKLLFHYYDKDFNNEADTPDNFQSRRPNTSFCFLDIRSPGLGDTAMYLCATSVRFGYEQYFGPGTRLTVT.

J is TRBJ1-1 and V is TRBV19; 10 positions agree with TRBD1. The CDR3 totals 17 residues. The V segment lost 1 base and the J segment 4 bases; nucleotides outside the gene matches: 9. Germline CDR1 LNHDA, CDR2 SQIVND (reference sequence). Here the CDR3 DNA reads TGTGCCAGTAGTATAGGGACTAACCGGGACAGGGGCACTGAAGCTTTCTTT. Protein: CASSIGTNRDRGTEAFF.

The genes are TRBV5-1 and TRBJ2-7, with 10 bases identical to TRBD1. The CDR3 consists of 14 residues. CDR1 is SGHRS and CDR2 is YFSETQ in the germline V gene. Germline trimming cut 4 bases from V and 3 bases from J; bases unmatched to any gene: 4. As DNA, the CDR3 is TGCGCCAGCAGCCCAGGACAGGGGGTCTACGAGCAGTACTTC. Residues: CASSPGQGVYEQYF.

V is TRBV9 and J is TRBJ2-7, with D perhaps TRBD2 (6 bases). The CDR3 is made up of 14 amino acids. Trimming cost V 0 bases and J 3 bases, with 10 bases left between them. CDR1 SGDLS and CDR2 YYNGEE come from the germline V gene. CDR3 protein: CASSVAGEGYEQYF. The DNA of the CDR3 is TGTGCCAGCAGCGTAGCGGGAGAGGGCTACGAGCAGTACTTC.